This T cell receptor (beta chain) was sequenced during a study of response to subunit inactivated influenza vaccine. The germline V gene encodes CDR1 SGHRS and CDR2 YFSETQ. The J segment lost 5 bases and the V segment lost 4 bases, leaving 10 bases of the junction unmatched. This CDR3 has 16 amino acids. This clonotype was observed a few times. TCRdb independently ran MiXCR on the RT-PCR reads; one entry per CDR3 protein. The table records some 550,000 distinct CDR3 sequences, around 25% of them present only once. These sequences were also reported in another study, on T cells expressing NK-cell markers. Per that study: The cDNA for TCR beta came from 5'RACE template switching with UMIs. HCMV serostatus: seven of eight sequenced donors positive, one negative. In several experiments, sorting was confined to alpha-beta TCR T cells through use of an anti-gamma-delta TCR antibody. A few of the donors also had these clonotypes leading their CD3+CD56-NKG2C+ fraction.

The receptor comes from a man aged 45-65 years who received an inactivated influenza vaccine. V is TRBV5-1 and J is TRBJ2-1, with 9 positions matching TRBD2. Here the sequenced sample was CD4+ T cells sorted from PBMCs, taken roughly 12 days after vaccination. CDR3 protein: CASSTRGGRDNNEQFF. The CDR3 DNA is TGCGCCAGCAGCACACGGGGCGGGAGGGACAACAATGAGCAGTTCTTC.